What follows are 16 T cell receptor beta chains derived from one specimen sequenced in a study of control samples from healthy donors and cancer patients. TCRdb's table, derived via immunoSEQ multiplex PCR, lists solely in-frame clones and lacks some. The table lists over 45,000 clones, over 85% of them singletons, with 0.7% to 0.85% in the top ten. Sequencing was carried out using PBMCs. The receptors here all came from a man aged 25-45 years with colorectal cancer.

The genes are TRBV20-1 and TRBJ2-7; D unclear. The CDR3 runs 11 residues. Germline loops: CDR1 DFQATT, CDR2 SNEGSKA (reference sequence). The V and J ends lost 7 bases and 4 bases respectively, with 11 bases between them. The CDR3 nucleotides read TGCAGTGTCCCAAGGGCTTACGAGCAGTACTTC. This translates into CSVPRAYEQYF.

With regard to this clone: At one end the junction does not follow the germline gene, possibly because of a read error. The CDR3 bases are TGTGCCAGCAGCTATGGGACAGGGATAGACTTC. Amino acids: CASSYGTGIDF. The rearrangement joins TRBV2 to TRBJ1-2; 9 nucleotides agree with TRBD1. CDR3 length: 11 amino acids. CDR1 and CDR2 from the germline V gene are SNHLY and FYNNEI.

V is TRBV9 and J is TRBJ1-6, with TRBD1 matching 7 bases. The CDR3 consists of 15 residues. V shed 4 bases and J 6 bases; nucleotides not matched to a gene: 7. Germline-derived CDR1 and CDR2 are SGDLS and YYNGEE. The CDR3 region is CASSLTGTANSPLHF. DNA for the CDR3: TGTGCCAGCAGCCTCACCGGGACAGCTAATTCACCCCTCCACTTT.

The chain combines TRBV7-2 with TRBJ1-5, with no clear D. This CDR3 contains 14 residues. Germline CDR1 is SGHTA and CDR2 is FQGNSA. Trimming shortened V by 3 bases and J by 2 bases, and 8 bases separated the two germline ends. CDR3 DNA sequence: TGTGCCAGCAGCTTGCGGGAGGGCAATCAGCCCCAGCATTTT. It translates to CASSLREGNQPQHF. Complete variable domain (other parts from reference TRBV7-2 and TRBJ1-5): GAGVSQSPSNKVTEKGKDVELRCDPISGHTALYWYRQSLGQGLEFLIYFQGNSAPDKSGLPSDRFSAERTGGSVSTLTIQRTQQEDSAVYLCASSLREGNQPQHFGDGTRLSIL.

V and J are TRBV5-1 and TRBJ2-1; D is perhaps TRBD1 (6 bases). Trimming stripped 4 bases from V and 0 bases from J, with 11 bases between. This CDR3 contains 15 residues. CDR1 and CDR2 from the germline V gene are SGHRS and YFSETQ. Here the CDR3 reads CASSPGQSSYNEQFF. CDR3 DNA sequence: TGCGCCAGCAGCCCAGGACAGAGCTCCTACAATGAGCAGTTCTTC.

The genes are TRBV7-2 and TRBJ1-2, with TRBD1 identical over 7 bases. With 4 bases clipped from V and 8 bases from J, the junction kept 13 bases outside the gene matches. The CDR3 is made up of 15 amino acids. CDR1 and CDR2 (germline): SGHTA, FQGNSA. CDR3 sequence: CASSSQQGSLRGYTF. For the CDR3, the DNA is TGTGCCAGCAGCTCTCAACAGGGGTCCCTTCGAGGCTACACCTTC. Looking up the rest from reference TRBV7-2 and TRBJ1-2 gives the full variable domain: GAGVSQSPSNKVTEKGKDVELRCDPISGHTALYWYRQSLGQGLEFLIYFQGNSAPDKSGLPSDRFSAERTGGSVSTLTIQRTQQEDSAVYLCASSSQQGSLRGYTFGSGTRLTVV.

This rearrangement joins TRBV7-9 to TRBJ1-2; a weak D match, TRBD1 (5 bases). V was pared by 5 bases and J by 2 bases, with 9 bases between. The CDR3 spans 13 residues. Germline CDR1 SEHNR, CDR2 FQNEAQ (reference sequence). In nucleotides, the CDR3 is TGTGCCAGCAGCGACGAGGGGAACTATGGCTACACCTTC. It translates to CASSDEGNYGYTF.

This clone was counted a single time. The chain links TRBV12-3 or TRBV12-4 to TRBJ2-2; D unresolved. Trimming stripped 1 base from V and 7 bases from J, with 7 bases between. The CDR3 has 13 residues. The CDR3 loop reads CASSLEYGGELFF. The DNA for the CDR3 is TGTGCCAGCAGTTTAGAATACGGCGGGGAGCTGTTTTTT.

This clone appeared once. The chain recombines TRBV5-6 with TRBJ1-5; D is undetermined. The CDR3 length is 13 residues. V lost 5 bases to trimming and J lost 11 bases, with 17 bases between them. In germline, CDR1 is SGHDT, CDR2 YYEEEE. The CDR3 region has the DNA TGTGCCAGCAGGAGGGCACCCCAAGGAGCCCAGCATTTT. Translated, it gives CASRRAPQGAQHF.

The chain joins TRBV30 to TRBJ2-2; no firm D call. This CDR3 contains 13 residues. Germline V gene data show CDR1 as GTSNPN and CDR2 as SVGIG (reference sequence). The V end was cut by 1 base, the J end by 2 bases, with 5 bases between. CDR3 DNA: TGTGCCTGGAGTGAGACCAACACCGGGGAGCTGTTTTTT. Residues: CAWSETNTGELFF.

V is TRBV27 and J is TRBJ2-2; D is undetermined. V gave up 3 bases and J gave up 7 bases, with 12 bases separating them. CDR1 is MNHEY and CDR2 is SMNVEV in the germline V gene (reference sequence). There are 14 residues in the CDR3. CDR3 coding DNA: TGTGCCAGCAGTTTTAGTAGTTATAGCGGGGAGCTGTTTTTT. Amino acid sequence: CASSFSSYSGELFF.

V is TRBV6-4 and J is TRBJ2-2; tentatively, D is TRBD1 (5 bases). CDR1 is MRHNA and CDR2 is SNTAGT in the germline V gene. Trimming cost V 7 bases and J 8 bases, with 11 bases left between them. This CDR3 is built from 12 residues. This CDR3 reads CASKDSIGELFF. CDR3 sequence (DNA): TGTGCCAGCAAAGACAGCATAGGGGAGCTGTTTTTT.

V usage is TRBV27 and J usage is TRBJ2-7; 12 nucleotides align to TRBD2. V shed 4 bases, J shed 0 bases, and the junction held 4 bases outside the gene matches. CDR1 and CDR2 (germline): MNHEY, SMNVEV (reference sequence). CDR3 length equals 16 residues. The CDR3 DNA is TGTGCCAGCAGTTCGTTGACTAGCGGGAGCTCCTACGAGCAGTACGTC. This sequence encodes CASSSLTSGSSYEQYV.

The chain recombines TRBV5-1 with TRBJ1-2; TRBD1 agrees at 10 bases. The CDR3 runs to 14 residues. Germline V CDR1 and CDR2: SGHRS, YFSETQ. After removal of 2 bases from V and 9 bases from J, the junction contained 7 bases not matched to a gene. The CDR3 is CASSFWGQGISYTF. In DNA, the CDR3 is TGCGCCAGCAGCTTTTGGGGACAGGGGATAAGCTACACCTTC.

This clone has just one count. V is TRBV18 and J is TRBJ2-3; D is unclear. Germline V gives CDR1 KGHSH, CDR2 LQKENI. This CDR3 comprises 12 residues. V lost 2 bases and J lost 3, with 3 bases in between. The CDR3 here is CASSPKTDTQYF. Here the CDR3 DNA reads TGTGCCAGCTCACCAAAAACAGATACGCAGTATTTT. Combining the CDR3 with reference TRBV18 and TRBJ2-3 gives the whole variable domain NAGVMQNPRHLVRRRGQEARLRCSPMKGHSHVYWYRQLPEEGLKFMVYLQKENIIDESGMPKERFSAEFPKEGPSILRIQQVVRGDSAAYFCASSPKTDTQYFGPGTRLTVL.

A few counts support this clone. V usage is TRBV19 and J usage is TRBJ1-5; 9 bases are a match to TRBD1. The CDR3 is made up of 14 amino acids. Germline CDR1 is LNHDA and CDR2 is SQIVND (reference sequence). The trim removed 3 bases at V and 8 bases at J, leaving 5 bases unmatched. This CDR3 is CASSMGDRGEPQHF. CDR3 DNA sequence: TGTGCCAGTAGTATGGGCGACAGGGGGGAGCCCCAGCATTTT.